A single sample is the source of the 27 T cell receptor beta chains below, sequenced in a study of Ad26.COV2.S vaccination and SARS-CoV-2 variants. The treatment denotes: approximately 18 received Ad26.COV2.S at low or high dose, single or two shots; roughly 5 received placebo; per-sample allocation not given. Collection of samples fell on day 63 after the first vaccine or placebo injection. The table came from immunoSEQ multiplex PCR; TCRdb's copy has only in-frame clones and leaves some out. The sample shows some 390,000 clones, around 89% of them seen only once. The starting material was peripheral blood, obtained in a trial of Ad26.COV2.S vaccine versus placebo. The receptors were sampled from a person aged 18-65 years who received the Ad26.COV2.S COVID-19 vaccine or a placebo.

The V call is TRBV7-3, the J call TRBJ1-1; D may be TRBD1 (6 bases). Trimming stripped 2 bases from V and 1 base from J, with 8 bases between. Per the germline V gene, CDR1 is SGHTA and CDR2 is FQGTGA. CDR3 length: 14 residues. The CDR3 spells CASSLEQGNTEAFF. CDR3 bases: TGTGCCAGCAGCTTAGAACAGGGGAACACTGAAGCTTTCTTT.

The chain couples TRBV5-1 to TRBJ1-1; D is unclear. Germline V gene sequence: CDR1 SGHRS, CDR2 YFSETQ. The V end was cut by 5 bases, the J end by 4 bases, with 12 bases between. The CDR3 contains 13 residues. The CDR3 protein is CASSFFRSTEAFF. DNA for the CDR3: TGCGCCAGCAGTTTTTTCCGAAGCACTGAAGCTTTCTTT.

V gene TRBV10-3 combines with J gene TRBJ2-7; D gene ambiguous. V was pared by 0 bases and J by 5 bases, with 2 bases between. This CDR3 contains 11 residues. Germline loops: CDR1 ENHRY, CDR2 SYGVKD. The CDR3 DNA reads TGTGCCATCAGTGAGTCTAACGAGCAGTACTTC. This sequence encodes CAISESNEQYF.

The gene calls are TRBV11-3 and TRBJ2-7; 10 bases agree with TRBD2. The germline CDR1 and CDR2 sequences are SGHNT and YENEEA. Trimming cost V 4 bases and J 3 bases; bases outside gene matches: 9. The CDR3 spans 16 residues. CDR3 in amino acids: CASSSALAGGSYEQYF. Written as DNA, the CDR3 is TGTGCCAGCAGCTCCGCTTTAGCGGGAGGAAGCTACGAGCAGTACTTC.

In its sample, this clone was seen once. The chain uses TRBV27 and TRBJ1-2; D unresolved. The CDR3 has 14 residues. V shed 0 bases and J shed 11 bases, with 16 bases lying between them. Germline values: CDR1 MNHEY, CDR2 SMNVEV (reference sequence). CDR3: CASSLSASSLVYTF. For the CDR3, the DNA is TGTGCCAGCAGTTTATCGGCCAGCTCGCTTGTATACACCTTC.

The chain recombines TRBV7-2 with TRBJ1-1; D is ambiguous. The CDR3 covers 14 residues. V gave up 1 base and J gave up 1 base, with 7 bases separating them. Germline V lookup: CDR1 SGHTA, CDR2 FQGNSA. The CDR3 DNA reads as TGTGCCAGCAGCTTAGGGAAGGGGAACACTGAAGCTTTCTTT. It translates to CASSLGKGNTEAFF.

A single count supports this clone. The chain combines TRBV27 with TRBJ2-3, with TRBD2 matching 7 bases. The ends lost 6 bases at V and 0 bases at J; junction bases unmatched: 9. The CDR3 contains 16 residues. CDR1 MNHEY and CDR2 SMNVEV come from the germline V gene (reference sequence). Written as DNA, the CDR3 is TGTGCCAGCAGGGGACTTGCGGGAGTTAGCACAGATACGCAGTATTTT. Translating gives CASRGLAGVSTDTQYF.

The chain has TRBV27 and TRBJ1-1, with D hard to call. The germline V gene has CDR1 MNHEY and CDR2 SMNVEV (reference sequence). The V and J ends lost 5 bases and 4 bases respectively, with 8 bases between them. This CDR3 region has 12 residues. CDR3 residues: CASSRWGTEAFF. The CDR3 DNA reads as TGTGCCAGCAGTAGATGGGGCACTGAAGCTTTCTTT.

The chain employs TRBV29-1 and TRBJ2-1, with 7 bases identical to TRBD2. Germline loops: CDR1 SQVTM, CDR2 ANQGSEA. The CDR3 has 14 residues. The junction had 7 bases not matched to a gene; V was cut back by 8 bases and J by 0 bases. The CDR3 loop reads CSYGGDYSYNEQFF. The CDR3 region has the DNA TGCAGCTATGGAGGGGACTACTCCTACAATGAGCAGTTCTTC.

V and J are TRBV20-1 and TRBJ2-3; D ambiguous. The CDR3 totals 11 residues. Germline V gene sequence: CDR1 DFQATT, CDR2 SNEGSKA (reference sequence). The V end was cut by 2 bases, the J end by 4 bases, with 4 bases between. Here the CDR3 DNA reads TGCAGTGCTAGATTCTCAGATACGCAGTATTTT. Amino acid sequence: CSARFSDTQYF.

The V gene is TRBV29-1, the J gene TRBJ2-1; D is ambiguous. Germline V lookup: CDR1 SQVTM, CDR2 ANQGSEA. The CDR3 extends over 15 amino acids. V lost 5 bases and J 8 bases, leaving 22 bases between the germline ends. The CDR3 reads CSVNGLHRSADEQFF. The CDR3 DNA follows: TGCAGCGTTAATGGTCTCCATCGTTCTGCCGATGAGCAGTTCTTC.

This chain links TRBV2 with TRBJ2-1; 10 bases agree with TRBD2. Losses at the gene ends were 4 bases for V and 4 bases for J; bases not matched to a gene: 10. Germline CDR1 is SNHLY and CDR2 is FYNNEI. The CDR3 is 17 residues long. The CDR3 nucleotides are TGTGCCAGCAGTGGAACTAGCGGGATATCATCATACAATGAGCAGTTCTTC. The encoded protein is CASSGTSGISSYNEQFF.

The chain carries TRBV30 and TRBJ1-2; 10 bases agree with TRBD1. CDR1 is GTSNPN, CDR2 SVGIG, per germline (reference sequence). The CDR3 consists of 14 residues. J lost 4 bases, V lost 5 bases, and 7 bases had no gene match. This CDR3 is CAWGRTGGIYGYTF. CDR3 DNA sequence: TGTGCCTGGGGAAGGACAGGGGGGATCTATGGCTACACCTTC.

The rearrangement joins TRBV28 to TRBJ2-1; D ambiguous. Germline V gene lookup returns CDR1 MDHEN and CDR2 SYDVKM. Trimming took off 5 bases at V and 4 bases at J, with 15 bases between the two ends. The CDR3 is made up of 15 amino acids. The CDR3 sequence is CASSLLPGQYNEQFF. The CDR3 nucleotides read TGTGCCAGCAGTCTCCTCCCGGGTCAGTACAATGAGCAGTTCTTC.

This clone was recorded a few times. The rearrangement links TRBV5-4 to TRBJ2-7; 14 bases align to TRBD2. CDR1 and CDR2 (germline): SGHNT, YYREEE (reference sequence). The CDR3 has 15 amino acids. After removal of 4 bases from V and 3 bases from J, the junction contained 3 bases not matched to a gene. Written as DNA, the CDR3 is TGTGCCAGCAGCACAGGGACTAGCGGGGGCTACGAGCAGTACTTC. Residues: CASSTGTSGGYEQYF.

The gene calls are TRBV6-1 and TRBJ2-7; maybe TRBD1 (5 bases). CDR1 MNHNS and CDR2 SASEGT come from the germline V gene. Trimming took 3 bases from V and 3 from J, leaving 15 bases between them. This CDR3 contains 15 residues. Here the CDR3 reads CASSDATGRNYEQYF. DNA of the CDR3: TGTGCCAGCAGTGATGCTACAGGTCGGAACTACGAGCAGTACTTC.

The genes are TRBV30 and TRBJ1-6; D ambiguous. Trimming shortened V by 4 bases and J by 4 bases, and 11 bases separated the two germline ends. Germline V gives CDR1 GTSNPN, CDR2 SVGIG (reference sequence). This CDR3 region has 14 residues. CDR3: CAWNQDGYNSPLHF. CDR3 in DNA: TGTGCCTGGAATCAGGACGGGTATAATTCACCCCTCCACTTT. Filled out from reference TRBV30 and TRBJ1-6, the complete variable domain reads SQTIHQWPATLVQPVGSPLSLECTVEGTSNPNLYWYRQAAGRGLQLLFYSVGIGQISSEVPQNLSASRPQDRQFILSSKKLLLSDSGFYLCAWNQDGYNSPLHFGNGTRLTVT.

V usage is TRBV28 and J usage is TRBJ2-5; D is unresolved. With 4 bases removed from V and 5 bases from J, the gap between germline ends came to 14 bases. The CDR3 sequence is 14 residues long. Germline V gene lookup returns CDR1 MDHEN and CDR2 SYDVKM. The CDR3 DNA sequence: TGTGCCAGCAGTTCCCTTCAGTGGTCGGAGACCCAGTACTTC. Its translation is CASSSLQWSETQYF.

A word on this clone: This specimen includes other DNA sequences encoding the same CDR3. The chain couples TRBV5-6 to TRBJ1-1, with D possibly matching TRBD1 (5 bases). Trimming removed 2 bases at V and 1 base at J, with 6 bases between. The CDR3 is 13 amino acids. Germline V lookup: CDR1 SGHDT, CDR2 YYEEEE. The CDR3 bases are TGTGCCAGCAGCTTCGGGGGGAACACTGAAGCTTTCTTT. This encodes CASSFGGNTEAFF.

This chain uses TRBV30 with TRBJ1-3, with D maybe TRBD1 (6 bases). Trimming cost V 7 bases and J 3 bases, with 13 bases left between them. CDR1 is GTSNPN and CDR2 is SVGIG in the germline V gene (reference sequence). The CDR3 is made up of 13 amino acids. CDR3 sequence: CASNAGVGNTIYF. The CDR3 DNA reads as TGTGCCTCAAACGCAGGGGTTGGAAACACCATATATTTT.

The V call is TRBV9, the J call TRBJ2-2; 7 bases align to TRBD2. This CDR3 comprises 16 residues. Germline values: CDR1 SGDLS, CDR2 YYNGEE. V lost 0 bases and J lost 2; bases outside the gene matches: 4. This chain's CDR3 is CASSVEVAGNTGELFF. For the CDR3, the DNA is TGTGCCAGCAGCGTAGAGGTAGCGGGCAACACCGGGGAGCTGTTTTTT. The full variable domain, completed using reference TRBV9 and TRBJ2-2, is DSGVTQTPKHLITATGQRVTLRCSPRSGDLSVYWYQQSLDQGLQFLIQYYNGEERAKGNILERFSAQQFPDLHSELNLSSLELGDSALYFCASSVEVAGNTGELFFGEGSRLTVL.

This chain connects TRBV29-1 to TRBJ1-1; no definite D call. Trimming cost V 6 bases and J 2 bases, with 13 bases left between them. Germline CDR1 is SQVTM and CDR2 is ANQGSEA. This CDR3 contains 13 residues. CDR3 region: CSVQRGRNTEAFF. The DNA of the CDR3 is TGCAGCGTCCAACGGGGAAGAAACACTGAAGCTTTCTTT. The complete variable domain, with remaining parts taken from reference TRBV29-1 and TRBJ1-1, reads SAVISQKPSRDICQRGTSLTIQCQVDSQVTMMFWYRQQPGQSLTLIATANQGSEATYESGFVIDKFPISRPNLTFSTLTVSNMSPEDSSIYLCSVQRGRNTEAFFGQGTRLTVV.

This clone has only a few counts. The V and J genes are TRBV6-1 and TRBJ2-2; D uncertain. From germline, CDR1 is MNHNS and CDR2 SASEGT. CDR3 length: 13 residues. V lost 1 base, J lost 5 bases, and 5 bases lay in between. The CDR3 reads CASSEVRTGELFF. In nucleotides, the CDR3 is TGTGCCAGCAGTGAAGTAAGGACCGGGGAGCTGTTTTTT.

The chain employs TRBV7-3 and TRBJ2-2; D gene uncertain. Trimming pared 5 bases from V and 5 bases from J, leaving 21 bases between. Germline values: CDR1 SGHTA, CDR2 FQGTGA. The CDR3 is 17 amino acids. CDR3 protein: CASSPHTFPGRTGELFF. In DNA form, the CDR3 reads TGTGCCAGCAGCCCACACACGTTCCCGGGCCGAACCGGGGAGCTGTTTTTT.

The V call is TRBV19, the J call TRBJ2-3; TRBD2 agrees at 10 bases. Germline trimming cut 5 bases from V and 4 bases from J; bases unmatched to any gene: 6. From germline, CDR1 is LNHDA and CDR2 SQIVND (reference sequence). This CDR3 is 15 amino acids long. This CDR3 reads CASSVLAGEPDTQYF. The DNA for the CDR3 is TGTGCCAGTAGTGTCCTAGCGGGAGAACCAGATACGCAGTATTTT.

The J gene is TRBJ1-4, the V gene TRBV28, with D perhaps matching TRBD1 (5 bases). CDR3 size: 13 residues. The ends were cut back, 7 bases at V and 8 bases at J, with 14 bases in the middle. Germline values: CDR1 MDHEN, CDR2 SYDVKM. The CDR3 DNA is TGTGCCAGCACCACGGGGGGGGGAGAAAAACTGTTTTTT. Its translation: CASTTGGGEKLFF.

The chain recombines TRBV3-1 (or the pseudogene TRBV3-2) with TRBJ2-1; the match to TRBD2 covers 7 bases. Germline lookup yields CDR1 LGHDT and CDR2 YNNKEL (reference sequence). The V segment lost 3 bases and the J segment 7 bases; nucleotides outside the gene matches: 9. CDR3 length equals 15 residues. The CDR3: CASSQFSGVSNEQFF. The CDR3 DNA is TGTGCCAGCAGCCAGTTCAGCGGGGTCTCGAATGAGCAGTTCTTC.